Sequencing of this T cell receptor (beta chain) was carried out in a study of blood T cell repertoires in COVID-19. Study in general: Italy, Spain and the United States were the sources of the convalescent and acute COVID-19 samples.

Germline V gene sequence: CDR1 MNHNS, CDR2 SASEGT. V lost 2 bases to trimming and J lost 4 bases, with 8 bases between them. This CDR3 contains 14 residues. TCRdb's copy holds only in-frame clones and misses some; the assay was immunoSEQ multiplex PCR. Of about 81,000 clones listed, roughly 76% are singletons. Only one count was recorded for this clone. The sequenced sample was peripheral blood. The chain couples TRBV6-1 to TRBJ1-4; D uncertain. This TCR derives from a woman aged 50 to 60 with acute or convalescent COVID-19. CDR3 protein: CASSENWFNEKLFF. CDR3 in DNA: TGTGCCAGCAGTGAAAACTGGTTTAATGAAAAACTGTTTTTT.